The entry below gives a single T cell receptor beta chain sequence along with its context. Its target is not known. This specimen belongs to a study of cytomegalovirus exposure and HLA in healthy donors. Notes on the study in general: Associated with cytomegalovirus, according to the listing, were some 150 TCR beta chains.

This CDR3 has 14 residues. The V gene lost 6 bases and the J gene lost 4 bases, with 15 bases spanning the gap. Germline assignment: CDR1 SGHRS and CDR2 YFSETQ. Clones were read by immunoSEQ multiplex PCR, and TCRdb kept only the in-frame ones, dropping some. The sample holds 230,000 or so clones, around 88% seen once. This TCR was recovered from a woman aged 18-30 years in good health and CMV-seronegative. Sequencing was carried out using PBMCs. The rearrangement links TRBV5-1 to TRBJ2-3; D gene ambiguous. CDR3 bases: TGCGCCAGCATCCTTGGCGGCATTTCAGATACGCAGTATTTT. It translates to CASILGGISDTQYF.